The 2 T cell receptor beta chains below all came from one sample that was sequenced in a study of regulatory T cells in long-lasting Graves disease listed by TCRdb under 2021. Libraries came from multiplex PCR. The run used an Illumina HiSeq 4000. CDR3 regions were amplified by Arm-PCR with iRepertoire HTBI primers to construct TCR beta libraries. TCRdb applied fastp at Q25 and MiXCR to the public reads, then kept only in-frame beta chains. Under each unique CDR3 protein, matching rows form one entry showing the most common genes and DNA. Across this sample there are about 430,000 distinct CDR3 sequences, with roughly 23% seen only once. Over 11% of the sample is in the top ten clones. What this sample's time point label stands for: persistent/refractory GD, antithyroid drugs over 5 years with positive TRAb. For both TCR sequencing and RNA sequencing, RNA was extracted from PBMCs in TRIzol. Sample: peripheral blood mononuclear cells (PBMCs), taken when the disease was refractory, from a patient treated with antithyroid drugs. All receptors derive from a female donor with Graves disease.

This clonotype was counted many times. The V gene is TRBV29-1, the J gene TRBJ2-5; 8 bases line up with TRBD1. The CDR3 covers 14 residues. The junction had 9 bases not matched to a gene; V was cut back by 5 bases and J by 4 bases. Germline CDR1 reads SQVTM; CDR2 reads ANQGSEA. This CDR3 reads CSVWGAGGPETQYF. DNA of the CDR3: TGCAGCGTTTGGGGGGCAGGGGGCCCAGAGACCCAGTACTTC.

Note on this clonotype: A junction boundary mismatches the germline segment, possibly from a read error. The DNA of the CDR3 is TGTACCAGCAGCTTAGACCCCACATACGAGCAGTACTTC. Translation gives CTSSLDPTYEQYF. This chain uses TRBV28 with TRBJ2-7; D gene unclear. The CDR3 has 13 amino acids. Per the germline V gene, CDR1 is MDHEN and CDR2 is SYDVKM.